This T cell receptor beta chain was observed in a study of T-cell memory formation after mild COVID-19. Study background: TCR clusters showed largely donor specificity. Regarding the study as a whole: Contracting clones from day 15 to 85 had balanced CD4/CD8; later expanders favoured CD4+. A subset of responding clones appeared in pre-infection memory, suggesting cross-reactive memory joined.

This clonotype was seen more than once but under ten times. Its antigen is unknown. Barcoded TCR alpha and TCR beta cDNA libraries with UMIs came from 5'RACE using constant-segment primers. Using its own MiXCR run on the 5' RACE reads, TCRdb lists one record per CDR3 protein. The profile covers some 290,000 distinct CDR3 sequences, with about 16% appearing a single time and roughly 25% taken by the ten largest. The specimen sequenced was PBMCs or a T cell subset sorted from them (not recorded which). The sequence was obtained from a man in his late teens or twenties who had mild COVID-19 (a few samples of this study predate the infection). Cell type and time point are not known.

The CDR3 DNA follows: TGTGCCAGCATGGACAGGGCTACAGATACGCAGTATTTT. Translation gives CASMDRATDTQYF. The chain is built from TRBV6-1 and TRBJ2-3; 8 bases are a match to TRBD1. Germline V lookup: CDR1 MNHNS, CDR2 SASEGT. The CDR3 spans 13 residues. Trimming removed 7 bases from V and 3 bases from J; junction bases left unmatched: 3.